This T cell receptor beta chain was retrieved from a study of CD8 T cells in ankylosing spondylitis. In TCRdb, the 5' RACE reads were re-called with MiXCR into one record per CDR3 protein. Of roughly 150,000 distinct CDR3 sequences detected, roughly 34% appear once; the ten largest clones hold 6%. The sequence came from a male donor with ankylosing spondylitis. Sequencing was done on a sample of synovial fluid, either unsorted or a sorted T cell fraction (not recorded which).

The CDR3 reads CASSLDSASNTEAFF. In nucleotides, the CDR3 is TGCGCCAGCAGCTTAGACAGCGCCTCGAACACTGAAGCTTTCTTT. V and J are TRBV5-1 and TRBJ1-1, with D tentatively TRBD1 (5 bases). CDR3 size: 15 residues. V dropped 2 bases and J dropped 1 base, with 12 bases sitting between them. CDR1 and CDR2 (germline): SGHRS, YFSETQ.